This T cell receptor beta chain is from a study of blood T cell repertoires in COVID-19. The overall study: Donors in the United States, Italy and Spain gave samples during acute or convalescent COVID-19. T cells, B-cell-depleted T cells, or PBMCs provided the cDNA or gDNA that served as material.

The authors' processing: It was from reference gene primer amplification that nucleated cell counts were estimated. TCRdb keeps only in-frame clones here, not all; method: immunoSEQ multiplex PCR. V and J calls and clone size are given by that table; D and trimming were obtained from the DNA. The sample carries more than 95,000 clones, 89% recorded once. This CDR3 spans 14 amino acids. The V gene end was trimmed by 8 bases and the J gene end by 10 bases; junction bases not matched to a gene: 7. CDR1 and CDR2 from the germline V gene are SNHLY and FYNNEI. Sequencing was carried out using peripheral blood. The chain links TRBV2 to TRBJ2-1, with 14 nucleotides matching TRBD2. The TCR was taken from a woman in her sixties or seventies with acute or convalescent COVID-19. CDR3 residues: CASLGTSGSFEQFF. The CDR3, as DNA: TGTGCCAGCCTAGGGACTAGCGGGAGCTTCGAGCAGTTCTTC.